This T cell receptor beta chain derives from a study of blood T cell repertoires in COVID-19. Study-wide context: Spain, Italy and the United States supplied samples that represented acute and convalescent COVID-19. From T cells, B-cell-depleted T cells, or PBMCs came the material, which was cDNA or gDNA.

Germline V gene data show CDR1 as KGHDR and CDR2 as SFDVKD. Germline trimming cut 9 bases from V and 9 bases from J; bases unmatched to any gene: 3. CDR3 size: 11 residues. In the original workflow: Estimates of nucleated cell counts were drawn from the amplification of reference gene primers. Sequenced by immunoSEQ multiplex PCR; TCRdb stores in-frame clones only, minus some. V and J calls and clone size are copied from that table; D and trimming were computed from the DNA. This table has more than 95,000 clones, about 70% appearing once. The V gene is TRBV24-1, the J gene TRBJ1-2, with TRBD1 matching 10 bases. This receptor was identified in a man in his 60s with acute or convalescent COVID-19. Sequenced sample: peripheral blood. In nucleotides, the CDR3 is TGTGCCACCTCGGGACAGGGGCGCTACACCTTC. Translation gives CATSGQGRYTF.